This T cell receptor beta chain was recovered during a study of blood T cell repertoires in COVID-19. For the study at large: Researchers got acute and convalescent COVID-19 samples from the United States, Italy and Spain. PBMCs, B-cell-depleted T cells, or T cells were the source of the cDNA or gDNA that made up the material.

In the authors' workflow: Amplification of reference gene primers was used by the study to estimate nucleated cell counts. Libraries were prepared by immunoSEQ multiplex PCR; TCRdb keeps only in-frame clonotypes and omits some of them. V and J calls and clone size follow that table, whereas D and trimming were derived from the DNA. The profile shows roughly 390,000 clones, over 75% of them singletons. The CDR3 totals 15 residues. The germline CDR1 and CDR2 sequences are SGHRS and YFSETQ. V gave up 0 bases and J gave up 2 bases, with 9 bases separating them. Patients at the Seattle site were enrolled during active infection and followed longitudinally.

The sequenced material came from peripheral blood. The clonotype was recovered from a woman in her twenties or thirties with COVID-19, enrolled during active disease. J is TRBJ2-1 and V is TRBV5-1; D remains ambiguous. The CDR3 is CASSLVGHPYNEQFF. Written as DNA, the CDR3 is TGCGCCAGCAGCTTGGTTGGCCACCCCTACAATGAGCAGTTCTTC.